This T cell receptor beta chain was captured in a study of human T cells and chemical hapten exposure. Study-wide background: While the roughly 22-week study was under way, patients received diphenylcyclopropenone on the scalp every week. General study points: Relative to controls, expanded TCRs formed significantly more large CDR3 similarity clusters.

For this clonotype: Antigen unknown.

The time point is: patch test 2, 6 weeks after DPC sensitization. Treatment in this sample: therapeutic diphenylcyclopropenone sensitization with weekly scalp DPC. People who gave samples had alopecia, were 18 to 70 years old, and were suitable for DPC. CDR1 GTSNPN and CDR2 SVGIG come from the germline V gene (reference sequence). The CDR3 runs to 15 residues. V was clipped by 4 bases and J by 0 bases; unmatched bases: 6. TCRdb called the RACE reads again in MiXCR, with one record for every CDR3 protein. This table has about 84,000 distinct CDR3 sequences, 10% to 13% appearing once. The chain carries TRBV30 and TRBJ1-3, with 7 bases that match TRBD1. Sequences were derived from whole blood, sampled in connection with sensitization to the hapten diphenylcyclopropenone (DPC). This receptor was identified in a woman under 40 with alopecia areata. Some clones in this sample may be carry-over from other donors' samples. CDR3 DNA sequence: TGTGCCTGGACCCTAGACAGGGCCTCTGGAAACACCATATATTTT. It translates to CAWTLDRASGNTIYF.